The 4 T cell receptor beta chains below were found in one sample sequenced in a study of blood T cell repertoires in COVID-19 (dated by TCRdb to 2019 to 2021). Receptor libraries were prepared by the immunoSEQ multiplex PCR assay. As stored in TCRdb, this immuneACCESS dataset retains in-frame rearrangements with V and J assigned. A fraction of the clones does not appear; measured against another copy, unresolved V genes explain less than half of the discrepancy, and the remainder lacks a known reason. The table for this sample lists fewer than 200,000 clones; 81% of them were counted only once. Jointly, the top ten make up about 5% of the sample. Specimen: PBMCs or T cells enriched from blood (not recorded which). The receptor source for this set is a woman aged 35 to 49 with acute COVID-19.

The chain combines TRBV9 with TRBJ2-7, with 11 bases lining up with TRBD1. The CDR3 is made up of 15 amino acids. CDR1 SGDLS and CDR2 YYNGEE come from the germline V gene. After removal of 4 bases from V and 0 bases from J, the junction contained 3 bases not matched to a gene. CDR3 sequence reads: CASSRTGGFSYEQYF. In DNA form, the CDR3 reads TGTGCCAGCAGCCGGACAGGGGGCTTCTCCTACGAGCAGTACTTC. Together with reference TRBV9 and TRBJ2-7, the CDR3 gives the full variable domain: DSGVTQTPKHLITATGQRVTLRCSPRSGDLSVYWYQQSLDQGLQFLIQYYNGEERAKGNILERFSAQQFPDLHSELNLSSLELGDSALYFCASSRTGGFSYEQYFGPGTRLTVT.

The genes are TRBV11-2 and TRBJ2-1; TRBD1 aligns across 7 bases. The CDR3 runs 18 residues. Germline V CDR1 and CDR2: SGHAT, FQNNGV. Losses at the gene ends were 4 bases for V and 4 bases for J; bases not matched to a gene: 16. The CDR3 sequence: CASSSRGIRDRLYNEQFF. The CDR3 nucleotides are TGTGCCAGCAGCTCTAGGGGCATCCGGGACAGACTTTACAATGAGCAGTTCTTC.

The V gene is TRBV18, the J gene TRBJ1-1; the D gene is possibly TRBD1 (6 bases). This CDR3 contains 13 residues. Trimming took 5 bases from V and 3 from J, leaving 10 bases between them. Germline V gene data show CDR1 as KGHSH and CDR2 as LQKENI. CDR3 protein: CASSSDRDTEAFF. The CDR3 DNA reads TGTGCCAGCTCATCGGACAGAGACACTGAAGCTTTCTTT.

The V call is TRBV18, the J call TRBJ1-1, with TRBD1 matching 9 bases. From germline, CDR1 is KGHSH and CDR2 LQKENI. CDR3 size: 16 residues. The trim removed 3 bases at V and 4 bases at J, leaving 9 bases unmatched. DNA of the CDR3: TGTGCCAGCTCACCCCTCCTGGGACAGGGATTCACTGAAGCTTTCTTT. It yields the protein CASSPLLGQGFTEAFF.